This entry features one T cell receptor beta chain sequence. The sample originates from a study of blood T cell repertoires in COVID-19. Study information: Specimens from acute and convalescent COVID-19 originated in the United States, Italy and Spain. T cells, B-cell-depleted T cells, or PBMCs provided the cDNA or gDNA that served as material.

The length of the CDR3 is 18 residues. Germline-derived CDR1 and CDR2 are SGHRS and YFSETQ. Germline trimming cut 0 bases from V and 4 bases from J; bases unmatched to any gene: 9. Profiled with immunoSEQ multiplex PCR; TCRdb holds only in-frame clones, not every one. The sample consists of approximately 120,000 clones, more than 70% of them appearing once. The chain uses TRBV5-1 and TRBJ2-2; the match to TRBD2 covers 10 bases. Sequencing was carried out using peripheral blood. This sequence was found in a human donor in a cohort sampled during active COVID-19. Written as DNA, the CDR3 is TGCGCCAGCAGCTTGGCTGCTCTAGCGGGAGATCCCACCGGGGAGCTGTTTTTT. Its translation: CASSLAALAGDPTGELFF.